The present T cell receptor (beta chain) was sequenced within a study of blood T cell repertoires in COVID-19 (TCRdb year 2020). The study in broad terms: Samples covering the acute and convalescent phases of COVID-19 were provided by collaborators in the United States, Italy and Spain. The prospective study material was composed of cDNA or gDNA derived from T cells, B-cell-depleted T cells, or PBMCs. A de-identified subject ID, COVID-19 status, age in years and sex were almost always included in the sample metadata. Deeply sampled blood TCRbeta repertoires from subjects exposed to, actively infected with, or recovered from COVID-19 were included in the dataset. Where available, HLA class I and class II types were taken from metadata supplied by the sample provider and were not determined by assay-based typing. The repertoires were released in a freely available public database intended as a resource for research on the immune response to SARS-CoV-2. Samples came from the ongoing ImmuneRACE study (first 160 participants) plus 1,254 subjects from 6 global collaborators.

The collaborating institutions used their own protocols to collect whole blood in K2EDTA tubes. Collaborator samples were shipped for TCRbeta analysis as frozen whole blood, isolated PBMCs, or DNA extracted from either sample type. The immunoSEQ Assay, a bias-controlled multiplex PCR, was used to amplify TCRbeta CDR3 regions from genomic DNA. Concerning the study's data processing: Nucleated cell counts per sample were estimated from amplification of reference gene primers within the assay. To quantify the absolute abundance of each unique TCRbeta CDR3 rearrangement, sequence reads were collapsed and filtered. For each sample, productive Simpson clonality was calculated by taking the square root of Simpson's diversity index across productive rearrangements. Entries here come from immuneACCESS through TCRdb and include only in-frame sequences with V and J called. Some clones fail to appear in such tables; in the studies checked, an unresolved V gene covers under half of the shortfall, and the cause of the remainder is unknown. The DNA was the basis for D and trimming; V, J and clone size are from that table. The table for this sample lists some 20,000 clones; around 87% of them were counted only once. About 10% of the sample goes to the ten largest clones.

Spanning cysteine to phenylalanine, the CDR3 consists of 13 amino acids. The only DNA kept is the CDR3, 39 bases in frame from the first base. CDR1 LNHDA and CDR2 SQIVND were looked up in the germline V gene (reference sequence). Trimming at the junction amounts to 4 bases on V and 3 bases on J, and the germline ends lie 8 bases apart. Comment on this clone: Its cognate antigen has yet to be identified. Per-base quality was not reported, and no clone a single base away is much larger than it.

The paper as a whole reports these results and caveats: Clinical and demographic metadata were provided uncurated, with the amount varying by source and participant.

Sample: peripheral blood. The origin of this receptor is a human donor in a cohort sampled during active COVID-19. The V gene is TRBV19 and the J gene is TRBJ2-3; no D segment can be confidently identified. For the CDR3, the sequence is CASSRRGTDTQYF. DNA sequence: TGTGCCAGTAGTAGGAGAGGAACAGATACGCAGTATTTT.